This T cell receptor beta chain was recorded in a study of T cell changes during pregnancy in multiple sclerosis. V shed 6 bases, J shed 1 base, and the junction held 10 bases outside the gene matches. This CDR3 comprises 17 residues. Germline V gives CDR1 SEHNR, CDR2 FQNEAQ (reference sequence). The method was immunoSEQ multiplex PCR; TCRdb's version includes in-frame clones alone and lacks a portion of them. The profile shows about 28,000 clones, roughly 89% of them singletons. The rearrangement uses TRBV7-9 and TRBJ2-2; 8 positions match TRBD2. The receptor comes from a female donor in good health, enrolled as a control in a pregnancy study. The starting material was CD4+ T cells from peripheral blood mononuclear cells, obtained in the first trimester of pregnancy. The CDR3 sequence: CASRPPIRGGNTGELFF. Here the CDR3 DNA reads TGTGCCAGCAGACCCCCCATCCGGGGGGGGAACACCGGGGAGCTGTTTTTT.